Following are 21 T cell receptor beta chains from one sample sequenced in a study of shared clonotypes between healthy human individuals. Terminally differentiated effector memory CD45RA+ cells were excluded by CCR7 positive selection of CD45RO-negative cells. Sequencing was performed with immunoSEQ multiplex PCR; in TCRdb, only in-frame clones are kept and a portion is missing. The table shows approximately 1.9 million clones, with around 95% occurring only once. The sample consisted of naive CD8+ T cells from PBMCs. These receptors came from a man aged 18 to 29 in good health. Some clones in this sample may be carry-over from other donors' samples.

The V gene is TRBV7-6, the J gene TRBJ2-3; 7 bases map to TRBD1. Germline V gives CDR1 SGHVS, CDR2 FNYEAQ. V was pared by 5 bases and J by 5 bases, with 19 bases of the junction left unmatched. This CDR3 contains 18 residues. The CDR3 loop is CASSLSLRQGVGKDTQYF. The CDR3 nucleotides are TGTGCCAGCAGCCTTTCCCTCCGACAGGGAGTGGGAAAAGATACGCAGTATTTT.

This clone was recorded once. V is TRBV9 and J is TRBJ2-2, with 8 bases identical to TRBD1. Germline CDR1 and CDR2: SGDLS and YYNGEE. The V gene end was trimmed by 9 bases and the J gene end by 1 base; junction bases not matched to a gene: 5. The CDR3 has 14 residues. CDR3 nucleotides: TGTGCCACCTCCGGGACAGGGAACACCGGGGAGCTGTTTTTT. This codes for CATSGTGNTGELFF.

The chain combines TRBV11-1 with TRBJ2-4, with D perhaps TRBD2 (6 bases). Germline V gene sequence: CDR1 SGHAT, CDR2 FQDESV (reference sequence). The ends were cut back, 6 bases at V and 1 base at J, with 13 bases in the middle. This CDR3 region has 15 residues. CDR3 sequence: CASSSRTTAKNIQYF. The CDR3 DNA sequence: TGTGCCAGCAGTTCCCGGACTACGGCCAAAAACATTCAGTACTTC.

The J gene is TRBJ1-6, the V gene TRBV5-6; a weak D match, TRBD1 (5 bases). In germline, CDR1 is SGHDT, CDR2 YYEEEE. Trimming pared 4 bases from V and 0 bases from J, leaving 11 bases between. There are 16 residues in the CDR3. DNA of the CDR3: TGTGCCAGCAGCCACGGGACCCGCTCCTATAATTCACCCCTCCACTTT. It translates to CASSHGTRSYNSPLHF.

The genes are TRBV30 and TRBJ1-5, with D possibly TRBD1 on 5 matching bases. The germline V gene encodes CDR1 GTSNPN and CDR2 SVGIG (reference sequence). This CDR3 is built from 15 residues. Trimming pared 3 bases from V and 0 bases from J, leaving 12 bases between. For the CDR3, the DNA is TGTGCCTGGAGCGACGGGACTCTTAGCAATCAGCCCCAGCATTTT. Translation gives CAWSDGTLSNQPQHF.

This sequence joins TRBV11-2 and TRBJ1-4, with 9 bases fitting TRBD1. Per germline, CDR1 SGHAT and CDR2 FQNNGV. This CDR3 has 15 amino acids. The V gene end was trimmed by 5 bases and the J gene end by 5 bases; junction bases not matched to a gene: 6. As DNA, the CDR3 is TGTGCCAGCAGCCTAGGGACAGGGTCAAATGAAAAACTGTTTTTT. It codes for CASSLGTGSNEKLFF.

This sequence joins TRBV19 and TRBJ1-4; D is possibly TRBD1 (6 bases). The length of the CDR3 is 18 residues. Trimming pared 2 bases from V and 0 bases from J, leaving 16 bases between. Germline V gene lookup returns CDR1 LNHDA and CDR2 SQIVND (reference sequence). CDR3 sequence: CASSITGTRAATNEKLFF. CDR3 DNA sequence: TGTGCCAGTAGTATAACAGGGACTAGGGCTGCAACTAATGAAAAACTGTTTTTT.

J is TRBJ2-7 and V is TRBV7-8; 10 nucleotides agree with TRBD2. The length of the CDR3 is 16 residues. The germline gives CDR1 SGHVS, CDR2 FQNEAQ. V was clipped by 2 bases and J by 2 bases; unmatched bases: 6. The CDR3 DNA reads TGTGCCAGCAGCTTACCGGGACTAGCGAATACCTACGAGCAGTACTTC. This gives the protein CASSLPGLANTYEQYF.

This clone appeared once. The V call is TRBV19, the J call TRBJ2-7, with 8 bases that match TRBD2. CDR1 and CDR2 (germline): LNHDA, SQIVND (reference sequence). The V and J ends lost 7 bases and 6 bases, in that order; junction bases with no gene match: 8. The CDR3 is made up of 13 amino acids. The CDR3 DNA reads TGTGCCAGTACAGCGGGAGTGCGAAGCGAGCAGTACTTC. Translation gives CASTAGVRSEQYF.

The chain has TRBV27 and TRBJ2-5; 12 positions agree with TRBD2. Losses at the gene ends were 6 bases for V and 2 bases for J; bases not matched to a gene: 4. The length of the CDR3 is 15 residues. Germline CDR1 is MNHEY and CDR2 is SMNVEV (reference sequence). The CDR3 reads CASRLAGGLQETQYF. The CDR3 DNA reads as TGTGCCAGCAGACTAGCGGGAGGCTTACAAGAGACCCAGTACTTC.

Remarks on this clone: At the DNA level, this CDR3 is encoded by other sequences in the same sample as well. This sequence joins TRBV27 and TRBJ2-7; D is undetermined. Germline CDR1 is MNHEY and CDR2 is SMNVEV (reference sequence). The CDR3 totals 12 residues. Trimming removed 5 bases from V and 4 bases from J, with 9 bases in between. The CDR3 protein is CASSPDTYEQYF. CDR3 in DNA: TGTGCCAGCAGTCCTGACACGTACGAGCAGTACTTC.

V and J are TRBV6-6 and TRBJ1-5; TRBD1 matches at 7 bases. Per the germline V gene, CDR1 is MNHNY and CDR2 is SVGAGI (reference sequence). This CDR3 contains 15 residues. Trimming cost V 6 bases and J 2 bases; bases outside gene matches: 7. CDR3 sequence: CASRSRQGRNQPQHF. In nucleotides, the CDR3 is TGTGCCAGCAGAAGCCGACAGGGCCGCAATCAGCCCCAGCATTTT.

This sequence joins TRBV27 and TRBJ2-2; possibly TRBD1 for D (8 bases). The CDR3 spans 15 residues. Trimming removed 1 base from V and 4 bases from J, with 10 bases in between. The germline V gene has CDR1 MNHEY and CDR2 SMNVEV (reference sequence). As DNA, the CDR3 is TGTGCCAGCAGTTTATACAGGGGGGGCACCGGGGAGCTGTTTTTT. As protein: CASSLYRGGTGELFF.

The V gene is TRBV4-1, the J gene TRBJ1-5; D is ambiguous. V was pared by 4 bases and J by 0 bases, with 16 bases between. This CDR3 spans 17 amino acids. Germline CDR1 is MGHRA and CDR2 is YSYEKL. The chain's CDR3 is CASSPTARGSSNQPQHF. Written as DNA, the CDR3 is TGCGCCAGCAGCCCTACAGCCCGGGGATCTAGCAATCAGCCCCAGCATTTT.

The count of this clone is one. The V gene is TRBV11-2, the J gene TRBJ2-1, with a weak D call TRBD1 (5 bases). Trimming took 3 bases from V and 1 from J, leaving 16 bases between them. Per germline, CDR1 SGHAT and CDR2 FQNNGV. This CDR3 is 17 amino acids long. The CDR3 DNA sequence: TGTGCCAGCAGCTTGTCCCCAGACAGCGATTCCTACAATGAGCAGTTCTTC. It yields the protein CASSLSPDSDSYNEQFF.

The CDR3 bases are TGTGCCAGCAGTGAATTGTTCAACTACGAGCAGTACTTC. Its translation is CASSELFNYEQYF. This chain uses TRBV2 with TRBJ2-7; no clear D. The CDR3 is 13 amino acids. Germline-derived CDR1 and CDR2 are SNHLY and FYNNEI. The germline V and J ends were trimmed by 2 bases and 3 bases, with 8 bases remaining between them.

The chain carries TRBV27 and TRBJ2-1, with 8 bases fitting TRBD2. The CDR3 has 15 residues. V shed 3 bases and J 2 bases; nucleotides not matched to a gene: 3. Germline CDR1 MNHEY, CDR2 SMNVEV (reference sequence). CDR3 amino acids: CASSFTSGPYNEQFF. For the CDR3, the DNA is TGTGCCAGCAGTTTCACTAGCGGTCCCTACAATGAGCAGTTCTTC.

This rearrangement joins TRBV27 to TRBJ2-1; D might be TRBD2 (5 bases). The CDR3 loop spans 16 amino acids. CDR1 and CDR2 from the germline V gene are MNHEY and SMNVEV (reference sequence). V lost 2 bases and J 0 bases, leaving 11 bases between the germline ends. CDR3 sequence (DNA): TGTGCCAGCAGTTTAGCAGCGGTAAGCTCCTACAATGAGCAGTTCTTC. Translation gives CASSLAAVSSYNEQFF.

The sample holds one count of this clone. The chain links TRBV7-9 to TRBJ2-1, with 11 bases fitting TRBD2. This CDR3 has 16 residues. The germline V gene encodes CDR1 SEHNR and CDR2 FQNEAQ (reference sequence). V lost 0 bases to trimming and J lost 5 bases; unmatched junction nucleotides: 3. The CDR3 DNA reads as TGTGCCAGCAGCTTAGCCGGGACTAGCGGTAACAATGAGCAGTTCTTC. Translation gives CASSLAGTSGNNEQFF.

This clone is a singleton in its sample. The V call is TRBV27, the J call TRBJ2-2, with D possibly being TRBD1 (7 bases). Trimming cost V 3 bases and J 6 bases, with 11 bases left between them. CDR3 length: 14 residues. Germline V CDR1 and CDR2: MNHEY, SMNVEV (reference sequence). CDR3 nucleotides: TGTGCCAGCAGTTTGGAGGGGGCCCCCGGGGAGCTGTTTTTT. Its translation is CASSLEGAPGELFF.

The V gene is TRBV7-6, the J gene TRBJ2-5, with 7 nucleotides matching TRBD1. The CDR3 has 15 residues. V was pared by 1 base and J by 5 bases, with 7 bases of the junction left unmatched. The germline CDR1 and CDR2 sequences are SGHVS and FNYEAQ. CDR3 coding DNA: TGTGCCAGCAGCTTAGAGGCAGGGGGTAGGGAGACCCAGTACTTC. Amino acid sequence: CASSLEAGGRETQYF.